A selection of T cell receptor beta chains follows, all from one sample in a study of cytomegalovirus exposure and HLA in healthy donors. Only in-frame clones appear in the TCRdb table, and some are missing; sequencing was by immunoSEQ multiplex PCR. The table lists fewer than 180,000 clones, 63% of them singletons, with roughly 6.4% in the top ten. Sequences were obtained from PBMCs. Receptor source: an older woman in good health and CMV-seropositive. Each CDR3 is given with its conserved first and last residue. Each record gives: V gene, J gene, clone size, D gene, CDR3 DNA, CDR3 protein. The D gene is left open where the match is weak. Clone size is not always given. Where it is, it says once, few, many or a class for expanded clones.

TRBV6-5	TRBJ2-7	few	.	TGTGCCAGCAGAAGGGGGAGGGCAGGGAATTACGAGCAGTACTTC	CASRRGRAGNYEQYF
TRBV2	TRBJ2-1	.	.	TGTGCCAGTGACTACTACAATGAGCAGTTCTTC	CASDYYNEQFF
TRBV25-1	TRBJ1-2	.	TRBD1	TGTGCCAGCAGTGGATGGACAGGGGGCGAGGGGGGCTACACCTTC	CASSGWTGGEGGYTF
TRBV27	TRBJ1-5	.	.	TGTGCCAGCAGTTTCGGTTTTGAGAATCAGCCCCAGCATTTT	CASSFGFENQPQHF
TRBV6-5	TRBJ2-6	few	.	TGTGCCAGCAGCCCCCATCAGGGGGCCAACGTCCTGACTTTC	CASSPHQGANVLTF
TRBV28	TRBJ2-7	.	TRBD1	TGTGCCAGCAGTTTGTATACATCCGGGACAGGGACGGGTCTCGAGCAGTACTTC	CASSLYTSGTGTGLEQYF
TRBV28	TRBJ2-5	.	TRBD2	TGTGCCAGCAGTTTGATAGCGGGAGCCCAGGCGGGAGAGACCCAGTACTTC	CASSLIAGAQAGETQYF
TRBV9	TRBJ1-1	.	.	TGTGCCAGCAGCGTAGTCGCGGGCACTGAAGCTTTCTTT	CASSVVAGTEAFF
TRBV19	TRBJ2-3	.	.	TGTGCCAGTAGTATCCAACCCCCGGGAGCTAGCACAGATACGCAGTATTTT	CASSIQPPGASTDTQYF
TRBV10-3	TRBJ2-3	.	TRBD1	TGTGCCATCAGTGGATTGACAGGGGGGACAGATACGCAGTATTTT	CAISGLTGGTDTQYF
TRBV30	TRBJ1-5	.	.	TGTGCCTGGAGTCTCGACAGAAATCAGCCCCAGCATTTT	CAWSLDRNQPQHF
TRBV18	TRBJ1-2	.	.	TGTGCCAGCTCACCGGACAGAAACTATGGCTACACCTTC	CASSPDRNYGYTF
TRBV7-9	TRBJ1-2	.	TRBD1	TGTGCCAGCACCATATCCGGGACAGGGATCAACTATGGCTACACCTTC	CASTISGTGINYGYTF
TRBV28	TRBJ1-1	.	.	TGTGCCAGCAGCTCCTGGGCCAAGAACACTGAAGCTTTCTTT	CASSSWAKNTEAFF
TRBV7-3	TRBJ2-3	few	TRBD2	TGTGCCAGCAGCTCAGGGGTAGCGGGGACAGATACGCAGTATTTT	CASSSGVAGTDTQYF
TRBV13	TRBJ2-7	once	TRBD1	TGTGCCAGCAGCCAGGGACAGGGGGACGAGCAGTACTTC	CASSQGQGDEQYF
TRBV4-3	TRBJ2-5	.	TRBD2	TGCGCCAGCAGCCAAGCACTAGCGGGAGTGTACCAAGAGACCCAGTACTTC	CASSQALAGVYQETQYF
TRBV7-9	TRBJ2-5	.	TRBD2	TGTGCCAGCAGCTACGGGACTAATAATGCAGAGACCCAGTACTTC	CASSYGTNNAETQYF
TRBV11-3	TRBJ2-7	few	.	TGTGCCAGCCCCAACCGGACGGACTATCCCTCCTACGAGCAGTACTTC	CASPNRTDYPSYEQYF
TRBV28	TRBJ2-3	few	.	TGTGCCAGCAGTTTAAAGGGGCGCTTGTTAGATACGCAGTATTTT	CASSLKGRLLDTQYF
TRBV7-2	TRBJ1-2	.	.	TGTGCCAGCAGCTTCCAGGACACCTATGGCTACACCTTC	CASSFQDTYGYTF
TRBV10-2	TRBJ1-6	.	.	TGCGCCAGCAGTGCTGACGGACTTTATTCACCCCTCCACTTT	CASSADGLYSPLHF